The clone carrying this TCR beta chain was counted between two and nine times. Its antigen is as yet unknown. Genomic DNA per cell subset filled all wells of several immunoSEQ plates. Measured with immunoSEQ multiplex PCR; TCRdb has only the in-frame clones, and not every one. The data contain millions of clones, 90% to 95% of them seen just once; the ten biggest clones take up about 0.41%. The data derive from a study of shared clonotypes between healthy human individuals. CDR3 size: 14 residues. CDR1 and CDR2 (germline): ENHRY, SYGVKD. J gave up 0 bases and V 6 bases, and 5 bases lay outside the gene matches. Overall study results and limits: Among several donors, roughly 5.5% of naive CD4 clonotypes were found in common.

V gene TRBV10-3 combines with J gene TRBJ2-7, with 7 bases lining up with TRBD1. The sequenced material came from naive CD4+ T cells from PBMCs. Specified subset: CD45RA+ positively selected. This clonotype was sampled from a man younger than 30 in good health. Some clones in this sample may be carry-over from other donors' samples. CDR3 loop: CAIRETGISYEQYF. In DNA, the CDR3 is TGTGCCATCAGGGAGACAGGGATCTCCTACGAGCAGTACTTC.